The 3 T cell receptor beta chains below all came from one sample that was sequenced in a study of human T cells and chemical hapten exposure. The time point was: pre-sensitization, week 0. The treatment was: therapeutic diphenylcyclopropenone sensitization with weekly scalp DPC. TCRdb redid the calling of the RACE reads with MiXCR, one entry per CDR3 protein. The sample includes some 70,000 distinct CDR3 sequences, around 9.9% of them seen just once. Sequences were derived from whole blood, sampled in connection with sensitization to the hapten diphenylcyclopropenone (DPC). The receptors shown here come from a woman in her fifties or sixties with alopecia areata. Some clones in this sample may be carry-over from other donors' samples.

Comment on this clonotype: A read error may account for a junction end that differs from germline. This chain connects TRBV5-4 to TRBJ2-7, with 10 bases that match TRBD2. The germline V gene has CDR1 SGHNT and CDR2 YYREEE (reference sequence). This CDR3 is built from 14 residues. CDR3 coding DNA: TGTGCCAGCAGCCCCCAGGGACTAGCGTACGAGCAATACTTC. This encodes CASSPQGLAYEQYF.

This chain links TRBV27 with TRBJ2-1; 15 bases fit TRBD2. Germline CDR1 MNHEY, CDR2 SMNVEV (reference sequence). V lost 3 bases to trimming and J lost 0 bases; unmatched junction nucleotides: 9. The CDR3 spans 20 residues. Here the CDR3 DNA reads TGTGCCAGCAGTTTGGGGACTAGCGGGAGGTCTCCTTACTCCTACAATGAGCAGTTCTTC. This encodes CASSLGTSGRSPYSYNEQFF.

This clonotype was seen a few times. The rearrangement uses TRBV7-6 and TRBJ2-3; D is unresolved. Trimming removed 2 bases from V and 6 bases from J, with 6 bases in between. Germline CDR1 and CDR2: SGHVS and FNYEAQ. There are 12 residues in the CDR3. CDR3 region: CASSLMRDTQYF. CDR3 sequence (DNA): TGTGCCAGCAGCTTAATGAGGGATACGCAGTATTTT.